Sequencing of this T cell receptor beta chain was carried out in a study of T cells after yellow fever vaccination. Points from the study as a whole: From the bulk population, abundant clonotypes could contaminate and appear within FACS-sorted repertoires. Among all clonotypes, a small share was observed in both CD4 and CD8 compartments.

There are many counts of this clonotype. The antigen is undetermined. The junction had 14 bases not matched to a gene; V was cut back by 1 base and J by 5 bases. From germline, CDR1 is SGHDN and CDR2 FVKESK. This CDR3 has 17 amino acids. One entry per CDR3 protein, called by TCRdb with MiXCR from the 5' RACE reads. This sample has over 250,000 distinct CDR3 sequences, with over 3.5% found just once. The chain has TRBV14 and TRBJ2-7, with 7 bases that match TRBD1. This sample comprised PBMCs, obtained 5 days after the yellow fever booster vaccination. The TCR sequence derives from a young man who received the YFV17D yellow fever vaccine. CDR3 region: CASSQALGLGGGDEQYF. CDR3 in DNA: TGTGCCAGCAGCCAAGCCCTGGGGTTAGGGGGCGGCGACGAGCAGTACTTC.